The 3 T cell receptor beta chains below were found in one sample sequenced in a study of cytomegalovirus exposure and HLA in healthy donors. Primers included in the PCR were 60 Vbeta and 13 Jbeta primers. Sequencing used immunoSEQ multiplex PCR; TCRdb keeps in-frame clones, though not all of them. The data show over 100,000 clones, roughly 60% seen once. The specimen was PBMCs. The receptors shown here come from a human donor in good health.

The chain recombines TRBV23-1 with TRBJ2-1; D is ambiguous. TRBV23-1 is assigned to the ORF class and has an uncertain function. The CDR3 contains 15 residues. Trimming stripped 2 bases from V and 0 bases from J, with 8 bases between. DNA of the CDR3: TGCGCCAGCAGTCAAATCCGGGTCTCCTACAATGAGCAGTTCTTC. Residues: CASSQIRVSYNEQFF.

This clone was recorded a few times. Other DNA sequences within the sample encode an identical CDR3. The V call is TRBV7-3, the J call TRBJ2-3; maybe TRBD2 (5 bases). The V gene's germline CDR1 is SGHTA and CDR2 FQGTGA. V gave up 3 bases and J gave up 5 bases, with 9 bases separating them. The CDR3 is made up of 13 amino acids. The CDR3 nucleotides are TGTGCCAGCAGCTTGAGGGAAGGAGATACGCAGTATTTT. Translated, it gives CASSLREGDTQYF.

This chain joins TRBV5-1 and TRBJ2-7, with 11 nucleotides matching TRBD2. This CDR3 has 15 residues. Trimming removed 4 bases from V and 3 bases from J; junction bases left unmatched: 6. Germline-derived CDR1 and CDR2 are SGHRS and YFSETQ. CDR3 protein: CASSETSGRFYEQYF. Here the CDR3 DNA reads TGCGCCAGCAGCGAAACTAGCGGGAGATTCTACGAGCAGTACTTC. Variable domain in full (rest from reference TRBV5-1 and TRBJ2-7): KAGVTQTPRYLIKTRGQQVTLSCSPISGHRSVSWYQQTPGQGLQFLFEYFSETQRNKGNFPGRFSGRQFSNSRSEMNVSTLELGDSALYLCASSETSGRFYEQYFGPGTRLTVT.